This entry lists 25 T cell receptor beta chains sequenced from one sample in a study of T cells after yellow fever vaccination. Each CDR3 protein gets one entry after TCRdb re-called the 5' RACE reads with MiXCR. The profile shows roughly 250,000 distinct CDR3 sequences, 10% to 15% of them singletons. The source was CD4+ T cells sorted from PBMCs, collected 45 days after the yellow fever booster vaccination. These receptors all stem from a man aged 30 to 39 who received the YFV17D yellow fever vaccine.

V usage is TRBV12-3 or TRBV12-4 and J usage is TRBJ2-1; D gene unclear. Trimming shortened V by 7 bases and J by 5 bases, and 12 bases separated the two germline ends. The CDR3 has 13 amino acids. The CDR3, as DNA: TGTGCCAGCACCCTCACTACTAACAATGAGCAGTTCTTC. This translates into CASTLTTNNEQFF.

The chain is built from TRBV5-1 and TRBJ2-4; D might be TRBD1 (6 bases). This CDR3 region has 19 residues. Trimming cost V 0 bases and J 2 bases, with 21 bases left between them. The germline CDR1 and CDR2 sequences are SGHRS and YFSETQ. CDR3 coding DNA: TGCGCCAGCAGCTTGGAGTGGGGGAGACAGGAGCTAACCAAAAACATTCAGTACTTC. Protein product: CASSLEWGRQELTKNIQYF.

On this clonotype: A much larger clone differs by one base, so this may be a read error. The chain joins TRBV10-3 to TRBJ2-5; a weak D match, TRBD2 (6 bases). Germline V gene lookup returns CDR1 ENHRY and CDR2 SYGVKD. The CDR3 extends over 13 amino acids. V was pared by 10 bases and J by 5 bases, with 17 bases between. CDR3 DNA: TGTGCCACCCGTCCGGGAGACACGGAGACCCAGTACTTC. It encodes CATRPGDTETQYF.

The genes are TRBV7-9 and TRBJ2-4, with a tentative D call TRBD2 (5 bases). The V end lost 7 bases, the J end lost 2 bases, and 15 bases lay between the germline ends. Germline assignment: CDR1 SEHNR and CDR2 FQNEAQ (reference sequence). The CDR3 length is 15 residues. CDR3 residues: CASTLNRGSKNIQYF. CDR3 sequence (DNA): TGTGCCAGCACTTTAAATCGGGGATCCAAAAACATTCAGTACTTC.

This clonotype was detected only a few times. Mismatch with germline at one junction end may stem from a read error. For the CDR3, the DNA is TGTGCCAGCAGCTCCGCGACAGGGAACGCCGGGGAGCTGTTTTTT. Translated, it gives CASSSATGNAGELFF. This rearrangement joins TRBV7-9 to TRBJ2-2, with TRBD1 matching 7 bases. The CDR3 runs 15 residues. From germline, CDR1 is SEHNR and CDR2 FQNEAQ (reference sequence).

This clonotype was observed many times. This chain joins TRBV5-1 and TRBJ2-5; 10 bases line up with TRBD2. Trimming at V came to 2 bases and at J to 3 bases, leaving 1 base not matched to a gene. The germline V gene encodes CDR1 SGHRS and CDR2 YFSETQ. The CDR3 has 14 amino acids. CDR3 in amino acids: CASSFSGREETQYF. The CDR3 DNA sequence: TGCGCCAGCAGCTTCAGCGGGAGGGAAGAGACCCAGTACTTC.

Only a few counts were recorded for this clonotype. CDR3 in amino acids: CASSSPQSGSYYEQYF. CDR3 DNA sequence: TGTGCCAGCAGTTCCCCCCAGAGCGGGAGTTACTACGAGCAGTACTTC. The genes are TRBV28 and TRBJ2-7, with 8 bases that match TRBD2. V dropped 4 bases and J dropped 3; count of bases not matched to a gene: 11. The CDR3 runs to 16 residues. CDR1 and CDR2 (germline): MDHEN, SYDVKM.

This clonotype has just a few counts. V is TRBV6-5 and J is TRBJ2-2; 10 bases agree with TRBD2. J gave up 4 bases and V 7 bases, and 9 bases lay outside the gene matches. Per germline, CDR1 MNHEY and CDR2 SVGAGI. CDR3 length: 16 residues. CDR3 nucleotide sequence: TGTGCCAGCAATTCTCTGAGCGGGAGGGGCACCGGGGAGCTGTTTTTT. This codes for CASNSLSGRGTGELFF.

This chain joins TRBV27 and TRBJ1-1; D call uncertain. Per germline, CDR1 MNHEY and CDR2 SMNVEV (reference sequence). CDR3 length: 16 residues. V lost 1 base and J 1 base, leaving 13 bases between the germline ends. CDR3 sequence: CASSLFGHTWNTEAFF. As DNA, the CDR3 is TGTGCCAGCAGTTTATTCGGGCACACCTGGAACACTGAAGCTTTCTTT.

V gene TRBV20-1 combines with J gene TRBJ1-1; the D is unclear. Trimming stripped 3 bases from V and 1 base from J, with 9 bases between. The germline CDR1 and CDR2 sequences are DFQATT and SNEGSKA (reference sequence). The CDR3 is 13 amino acids. The CDR3 DNA reads TGCAGTGCTAGTCCCCTCGGGAACACTGAAGCTTTCTTT. Amino acids: CSASPLGNTEAFF.

In its sample, this clonotype was seen a few times. The chain links TRBV5-1 to TRBJ2-5; TRBD2 matches at 10 bases. CDR3 length: 14 residues. The germline CDR1 and CDR2 sequences are SGHRS and YFSETQ. J gave up 4 bases and V 2 bases, and 2 bases lay outside the gene matches. The CDR3 nucleotides read TGCGCCAGCAGCTTAGCGGGAGGGACAGAGACCCAGTACTTC. Translated, it gives CASSLAGGTETQYF.

This clonotype was counted a few times. The CDR3 reads CASSFGGTGGSSYEQYF. The CDR3 DNA sequence: TGTGCCAGCAGCTTCGGGGGGACAGGGGGCTCTTCCTACGAGCAGTACTTC. The chain combines TRBV6-5 with TRBJ2-7; 12 bases fit TRBD1. The CDR3 is 17 residues long. V lost 6 bases and J lost 1; bases outside the gene matches: 10. CDR1 MNHEY and CDR2 SVGAGI come from the germline V gene.

The chain couples TRBV24-1 to TRBJ2-2; D gene unclear. This CDR3 is 15 amino acids long. V was cut by 2 bases and J by 4 bases, with 10 bases left in between. Germline CDR1 and CDR2: KGHDR and SFDVKD. The CDR3 nucleotides read TGTGCCACCAGTGATTCTACATTCGTCACCGGGGAGCTGTTTTTT. This gives the protein CATSDSTFVTGELFF.

This clonotype was counted between two and nine times. The genes are TRBV5-1 and TRBJ2-2, with 8 bases lining up with TRBD2. V shed 0 bases, J shed 7 bases, and the junction held 8 bases outside the gene matches. The CDR3 spans 16 residues. Germline-derived CDR1 and CDR2 are SGHRS and YFSETQ. As DNA, the CDR3 is TGCGCCAGCAGCTTGGCCCTCGGGAGGGGTATCGGGGAGCTGTTTTTT. Encoded protein: CASSLALGRGIGELFF.

This clonotype has just a few counts. This chain links TRBV28 with TRBJ2-7; TRBD1 or TRBD2 may be the D gene (5 bases each). Trimming stripped 6 bases from V and 3 bases from J, with 15 bases between. Germline V lookup: CDR1 MDHEN, CDR2 SYDVKM. This CDR3 is built from 14 residues. CDR3 coding DNA: TGTGCCAGCAGACCGACGAGCGGACACTACGAGCAGTACTTC. The encoded protein is CASRPTSGHYEQYF.

This clonotype was recorded a few times. The chain uses TRBV5-5 and TRBJ2-1; tentative D call: TRBD2 (5 bases). This CDR3 is 16 amino acids long. With 1 base removed from V and 10 bases from J, the gap between germline ends came to 21 bases. The germline V gene has CDR1 SGHKS and CDR2 YYEKEE (reference sequence). For the CDR3, the DNA is TGTGCCAGCAGCTTGACTCCCGGACTGGATCTTGGCGAGCAGTTCTTC. This sequence encodes CASSLTPGLDLGEQFF.

The chain has TRBV20-1 and TRBJ2-7, with a weak D call TRBD2 (7 bases). This CDR3 has 15 amino acids. Per germline, CDR1 DFQATT and CDR2 SNEGSKA (reference sequence). V dropped 1 base and J dropped 4 bases, with 17 bases sitting between them. The DNA of the CDR3 is TGCAGTGCTAGAGTGGGGGGGGGCTTCGGATACGAGCAGTACTTC. Amino acids: CSARVGGGFGYEQYF.

The rearrangement uses TRBV20-1 and TRBJ1-3; D uncertain. Germline-derived CDR1 and CDR2 are DFQATT and SNEGSKA (reference sequence). The length of the CDR3 is 15 residues. Between the trimmed V and J ends, which lost 0 bases and 3 bases, there was a span of 12 bases. CDR3 bases: TGCAGTGCTAGAGAAGCACAGAGTCTTGGAAACACCATATATTTT. Its translation: CSAREAQSLGNTIYF.

The rearrangement joins TRBV12-3 or TRBV12-4 to TRBJ2-5, with 8 bases lining up with TRBD2. The CDR3 runs 15 residues. Unmatched junction bases numbered 2, after V lost 1 base and J lost 1 base. The chain's CDR3 is CASSLGLALQETQYF. The CDR3 DNA follows: TGTGCCAGCAGTTTAGGACTAGCGCTCCAAGAGACCCAGTACTTC.

The chain combines TRBV6-5 with TRBJ2-7, with D possibly being TRBD1 (5 bases). Between the trimmed V and J ends, which lost 0 bases and 0 bases, there was a span of 12 bases. The germline CDR1 and CDR2 sequences are MNHEY and SVGAGI. This CDR3 spans 16 amino acids. The CDR3 DNA sequence: TGTGCCAGCAGTTACTCTGGCCCCAGGGCCTCCTACGAGCAGTACTTC. Translating gives CASSYSGPRASYEQYF.

The chain combines TRBV9 with TRBJ2-7; TRBD2 agrees at 13 bases. CDR1 SGDLS and CDR2 YYNGEE come from the germline V gene. V shed 2 bases, J shed 2 bases, and the junction held 10 bases outside the gene matches. The CDR3 runs to 18 residues. The CDR3 sequence is CASSVSAGGTSGAYEQYF. In DNA form, the CDR3 reads TGTGCCAGCAGCGTTAGTGCAGGTGGGACTAGCGGGGCCTACGAGCAGTACTTC. Supplemented by reference TRBV9 and TRBJ2-7, the full variable domain reads DSGVTQTPKHLITATGQRVTLRCSPRSGDLSVYWYQQSLDQGLQFLIQYYNGEERAKGNILERFSAQQFPDLHSELNLSSLELGDSALYFCASSVSAGGTSGAYEQYFGPGTRLTVT.

The chain links TRBV7-8 to TRBJ1-3; D is unresolved. The length of the CDR3 is 15 residues. The V gene lost 6 bases and the J gene lost 2 bases, with 14 bases spanning the gap. Germline CDR1 SGHVS, CDR2 FQNEAQ. The DNA of the CDR3 is TGTGCCAGCAGTCTAGGGTACGGAACTGGAAACACCATATATTTT. It specifies CASSLGYGTGNTIYF.

The count of this clonotype is one. This chain connects TRBV6-1 to TRBJ2-1, with no clear D. V dropped 8 bases and J dropped 3 bases, with 11 bases sitting between them. Germline V gene lookup returns CDR1 MNHNS and CDR2 SASEGT. CDR3 length equals 13 residues. The CDR3 nucleotides are TGTGCCAGCCGCCGGCAGGTCTACAATGAGCAGTTCTTC. It specifies CASRRQVYNEQFF.

This clonotype came up many times. At one boundary the junction diverges from the germline segment, which might be a read error. The chain couples TRBV5-1 to TRBJ2-1; D tentatively reads TRBD1 or TRBD2 (5 bases each). This CDR3 spans 13 amino acids. Germline V lookup: CDR1 SGHRS, CDR2 YFSETQ. The CDR3 sequence is CASSLATGRERFF. As DNA, the CDR3 is TGCGCCAGCAGCTTGGCCACGGGACGCGAGCGGTTCTTC.

This clonotype was detected a few times. V and J are TRBV12-3 or TRBV12-4 and TRBJ2-1, with TRBD2 matching over 10 bases. V trimming: 6 bases; J trimming: 8 bases; junction bases outside the gene matches: 10. This CDR3 has 15 amino acids. The CDR3 DNA is TGTGCCAGCAGCGGTAGGGGACTAGCGATCGATGAGCAGTTCTTC. It translates to CASSGRGLAIDEQFF.